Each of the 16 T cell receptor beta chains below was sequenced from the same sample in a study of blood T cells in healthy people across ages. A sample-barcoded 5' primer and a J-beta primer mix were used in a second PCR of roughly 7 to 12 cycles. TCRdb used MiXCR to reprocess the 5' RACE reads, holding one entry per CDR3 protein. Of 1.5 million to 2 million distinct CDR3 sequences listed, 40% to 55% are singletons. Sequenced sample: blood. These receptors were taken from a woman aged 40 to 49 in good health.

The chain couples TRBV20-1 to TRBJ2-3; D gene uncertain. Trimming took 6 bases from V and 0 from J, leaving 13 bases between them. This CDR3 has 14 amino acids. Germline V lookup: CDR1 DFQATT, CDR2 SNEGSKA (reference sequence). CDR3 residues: CSAKSPASTDTQYF. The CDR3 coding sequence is TGCAGTGCCAAATCGCCGGCTAGCACAGATACGCAGTATTTT.

The CDR3, as DNA: TGTGCCAGCAGCATCGGACAGGCGAACACTGAAGCTTTCTTT. Its translation: CASSIGQANTEAFF. The chain has TRBV9 and TRBJ1-1, with 7 bases identical to TRBD1. Germline trimming cut 4 bases from V and 1 base from J; bases unmatched to any gene: 4. CDR1 and CDR2 (germline): SGDLS, YYNGEE. The CDR3 contains 14 residues.

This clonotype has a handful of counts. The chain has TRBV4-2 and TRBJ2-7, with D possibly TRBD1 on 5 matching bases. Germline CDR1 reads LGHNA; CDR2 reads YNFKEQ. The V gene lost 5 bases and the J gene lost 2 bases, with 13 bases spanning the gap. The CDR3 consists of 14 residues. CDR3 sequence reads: CASSRMTVPYEQYF. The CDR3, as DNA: TGTGCCAGCAGCAGGATGACAGTTCCCTACGAGCAGTACTTC.

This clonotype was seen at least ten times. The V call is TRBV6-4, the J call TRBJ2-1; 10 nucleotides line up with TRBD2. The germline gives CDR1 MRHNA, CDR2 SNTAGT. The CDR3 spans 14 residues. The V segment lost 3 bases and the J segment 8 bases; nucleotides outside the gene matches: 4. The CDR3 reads CASSDGLAGDEQFF. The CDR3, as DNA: TGTGCCAGCAGTGATGGTCTAGCGGGGGATGAGCAGTTCTTC.

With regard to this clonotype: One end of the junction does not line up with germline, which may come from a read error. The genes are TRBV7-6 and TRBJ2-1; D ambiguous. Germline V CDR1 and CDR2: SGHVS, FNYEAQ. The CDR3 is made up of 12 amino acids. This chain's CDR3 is CASNLKRDEQFF. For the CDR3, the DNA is TGTGCCAGCAACTTAAAACGCGATGAGCAGTTCTTC.

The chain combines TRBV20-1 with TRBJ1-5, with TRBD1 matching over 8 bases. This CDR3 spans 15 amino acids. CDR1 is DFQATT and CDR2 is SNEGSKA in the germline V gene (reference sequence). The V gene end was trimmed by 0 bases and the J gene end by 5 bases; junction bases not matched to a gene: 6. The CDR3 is CSARDLTGGDQPQHF. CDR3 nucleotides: TGCAGTGCTAGAGATCTAACAGGGGGAGATCAGCCCCAGCATTTT.

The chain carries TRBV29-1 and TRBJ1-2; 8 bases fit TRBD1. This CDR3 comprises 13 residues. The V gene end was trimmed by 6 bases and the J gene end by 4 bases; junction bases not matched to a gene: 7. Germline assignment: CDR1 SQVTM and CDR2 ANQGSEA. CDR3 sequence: CSVAPGQGYGYTF. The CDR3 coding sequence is TGCAGCGTAGCACCCGGACAGGGCTATGGCTACACCTTC.

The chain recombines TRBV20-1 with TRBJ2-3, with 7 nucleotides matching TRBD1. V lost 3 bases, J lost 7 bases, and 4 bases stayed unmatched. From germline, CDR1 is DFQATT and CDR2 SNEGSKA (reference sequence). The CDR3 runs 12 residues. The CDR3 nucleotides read TGCAGTGCTAGGGTCAGGGGGAATACGCAGTATTTT. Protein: CSARVRGNTQYF.

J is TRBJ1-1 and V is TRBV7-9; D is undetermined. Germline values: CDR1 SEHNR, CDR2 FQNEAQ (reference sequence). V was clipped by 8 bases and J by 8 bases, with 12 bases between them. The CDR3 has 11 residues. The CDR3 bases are TGTGCCAGCTTCTCGGTCACCGAAGCTTTCTTT. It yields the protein CASFSVTEAFF.

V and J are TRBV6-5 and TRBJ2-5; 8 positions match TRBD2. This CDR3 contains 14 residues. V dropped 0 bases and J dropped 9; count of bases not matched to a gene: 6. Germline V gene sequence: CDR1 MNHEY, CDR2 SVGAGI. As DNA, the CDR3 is TGTGCCAGCAGTTACTCAACGGGGGGGCAGTCCCAGTACTTC. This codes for CASSYSTGGQSQYF.

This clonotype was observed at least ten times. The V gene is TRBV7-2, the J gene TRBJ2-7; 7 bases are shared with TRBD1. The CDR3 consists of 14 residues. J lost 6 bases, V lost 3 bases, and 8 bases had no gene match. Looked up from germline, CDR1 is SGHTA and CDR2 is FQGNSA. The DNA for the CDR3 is TGTGCCAGCAGCTTGTCGCCGACAGGGTCCGAGCAGTACTTC. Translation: CASSLSPTGSEQYF.

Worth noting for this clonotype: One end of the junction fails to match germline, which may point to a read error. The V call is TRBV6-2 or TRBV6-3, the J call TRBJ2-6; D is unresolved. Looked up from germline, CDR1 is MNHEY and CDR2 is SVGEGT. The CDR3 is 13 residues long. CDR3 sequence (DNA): TGTGTCAGCCTCAGATCTGGGGCCAACGTCCTGACTTTC. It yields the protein CVSLRSGANVLTF.

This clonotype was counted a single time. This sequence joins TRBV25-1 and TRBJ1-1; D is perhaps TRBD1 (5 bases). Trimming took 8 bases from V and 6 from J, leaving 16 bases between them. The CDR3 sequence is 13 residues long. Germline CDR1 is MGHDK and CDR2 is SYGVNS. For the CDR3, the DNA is TGTGCCAGCCGAGACAGCTATGCCTCTGAAGCTTTCTTT. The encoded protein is CASRDSYASEAFF.

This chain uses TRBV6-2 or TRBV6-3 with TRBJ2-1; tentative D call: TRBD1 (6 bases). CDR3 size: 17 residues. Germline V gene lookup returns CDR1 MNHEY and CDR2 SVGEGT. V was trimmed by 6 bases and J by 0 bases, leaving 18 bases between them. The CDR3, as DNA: TGTGCCAGCAGCCCTGCCGGACAGATGAGCTCCTACAATGAGCAGTTCTTC. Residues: CASSPAGQMSSYNEQFF.

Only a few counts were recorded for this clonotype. CDR3 sequence reads: CATSDFSGTGGREQFF. The CDR3 nucleotides are TGTGCCACCAGTGATTTTTCGGGGACGGGAGGAAGGGAGCAGTTCTTC. This chain uses TRBV24-1 with TRBJ2-1; 7 bases fit TRBD2. This CDR3 is 16 amino acids long. The germline CDR1 and CDR2 sequences are KGHDR and SFDVKD. V lost 1 base and J lost 10; bases outside the gene matches: 12.

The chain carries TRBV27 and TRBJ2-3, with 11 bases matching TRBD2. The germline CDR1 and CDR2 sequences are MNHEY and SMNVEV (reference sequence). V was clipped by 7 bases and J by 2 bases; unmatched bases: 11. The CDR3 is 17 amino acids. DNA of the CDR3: TGTGCCAGCACCTCGCCTCTAGCGGGGGGAACCACAGATACGCAGTATTTT. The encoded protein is CASTSPLAGGTTDTQYF.